These T cell receptor beta chains were read from a single sample in a study of blood T cells in healthy people across ages. TCRdb called the 5' RACE reads again in MiXCR, with one record for every CDR3 protein. The sample carries over 950,000 distinct CDR3 sequences, 30% to 40% recorded once. Sequenced: blood. These receptor sequences come from a man aged 18 to 30 in good health. The CDR3 runs from the conserved cysteine through the conserved F or W. D genes are given only for firm matches. A row's size may be missing; if present it is once, few, many or a size class.

D gene	V gene	J gene	clone size	CDR3 DNA	CDR3 protein
TRBD2	TRBV2	TRBJ2-3	few	TGTGCCAGCAGTGAAAGACAAGCGGGGGGGCCGATAGGCACAGATACGCAGTATTTT	CASSERQAGGPIGTDTQYF
.	TRBV7-3	TRBJ1-4	few	TGTGCCAGCAGCACAGTGACAGGCGAAAAACTGTTTTTT	CASSTVTGEKLFF
TRBD1	TRBV7-8	TRBJ1-5	.	TGTGCCAGCAGCAACCGGGACAGGCTTATGAATCAGCCCCAGCATTTT	CASSNRDRLMNQPQHF
.	TRBV20-1	TRBJ1-4	.	TGCAGTGCCCGCGGCCCGACAGGCCCTCTTGCAACTAATGGAAAACTGTTTTTT	CSARGPTGPLATNGKLFF
.	TRBV20-1	TRBJ1-2	few	TGCAGTGCTAGAGAACCTTCAGCGTCCTATGGCTACACCTTC	CSAREPSASYGYTF
.	TRBV9	TRBJ1-2	.	TGTGCCAGCAGCGTAGCGTTGGGCTATGGCTACACCTTC	CASSVALGYGYTF
.	TRBV7-2	TRBJ2-1	few	TGTGCCAGCAGCCCCTCGGGGACACGAGGCAATGAGCAGTTCTTC	CASSPSGTRGNEQFF
.	TRBV20-1	TRBJ2-7	few	TGCAGTGCTAGAGGCCCCGGATCAGCCTACGAGCAGTACTTC	CSARGPGSAYEQYF
TRBD1	TRBV28	TRBJ1-5	.	TGTGCCAGCAGTTTCGGTGGACAGGCCAATCAGCCCCAGCATTTT	CASSFGGQANQPQHF
TRBD1	TRBV7-7	TRBJ2-5	.	TGTGCTAGCAGCTTAGGATATATGGACAGGGGTCACCAAGAGACCCAGTACTTC	CASSLGYMDRGHQETQYF
.	TRBV6-2/TRBV6-3	TRBJ1-1	once	TGTGCCAGCAGTCCGGCGACCTCAGGGGCTGAAGCTTTCTTT	CASSPATSGAEAFF
TRBD1	TRBV2	TRBJ1-5	.	TGTGCCAGCAGTGAAACCACAGGGGGCAATCAGCCCCAGCATTTT	CASSETTGGNQPQHF
.	TRBV2	TRBJ2-7	.	TGTGCCAGCAGTGAGGGACTGACTTACGAGCAGTACTTC	CASSEGLTYEQYF
.	TRBV11-3	TRBJ2-5	.	TGTGCCAGCAGCTTATCCTACCCCAGGGGAGGGCGAGAGACCCAGTACTTC	CASSLSYPRGGRETQYF
TRBD1	TRBV5-1	TRBJ2-7	few	TGCGCCAGCAGCTTGGGGGACAGGGATTACGAGCAGTACTTC	CASSLGDRDYEQYF
.	TRBV2	TRBJ2-1	many	TGTGCCAGCAGCCAAAGCGGCAGCTCCTACAATGAGCAGTTCTTC	CASSQSGSSYNEQFF
TRBD2	TRBV7-9	TRBJ2-5	.	TGTGCCAACTGTAGTAGCGGGGTAAACAATGAGCAGTACTTC	CANCSSGVNNEQYF
.	TRBV7-6	TRBJ2-5	.	TGTGCCAGCAGCGACCCCACTGGCGGCCCCGGACACAATGAGCAGTACTTC	CASSDPTGGPGHNEQYF
TRBD2	TRBV7-2	TRBJ2-1	once	TGTGCCAGCAGCTTACGTACTAGCGGGAGAGTTTTGTCGCATGAGCAGTTCTTC	CASSLRTSGRVLSHEQFF
TRBD2	TRBV3-1	TRBJ2-3	once	TGTGCCAGCAGCAATAGCGGGGGACGGGGCACAGATACGCAGTATTTT	CASSNSGGRGTDTQYF
TRBD2	TRBV6-5	TRBJ2-1	few	TGTGCCAGCAGTCTCGGACTAGCGGGGTCCGGTGAGCAGTTCTTC	CASSLGLAGSGEQFF
.	TRBV20-1	TRBJ2-2	.	TGCAGTGTCCCCATCCCGGGGAACACCGGGGAGCTGTTTTTT	CSVPIPGNTGELFF
.	TRBV29-1	TRBJ2-1	few	TGCAGCGTCCGACAGTTTCCCTACAATGAGCAGTTCTTC	CSVRQFPYNEQFF
.	TRBV24-1	TRBJ2-1	.	TGTGCCACCAGTGGAGGGTACGGACGGAGCTCCTACAATGAGCAGTTCTTC	CATSGGYGRSSYNEQFF
.	TRBV11-3	TRBJ2-1	few	TGTGCCAGCAGCTTGGGGATTCGGAATGAGCAGTTCTTC	CASSLGIRNEQFF
TRBD1	TRBV12-3/TRBV12-4	TRBJ2-6	.	TGTGCCAGTGAGGACAGGTCTCGGGCCAACGTCCTGACTTTC	CASEDRSRANVLTF
.	TRBV5-1	TRBJ1-4	.	TGCGCCAGCAGCCCAACGCCGGGGATAGCTAATGAAAAACTGTTTTTT	CASSPTPGIANEKLFF
TRBD2	TRBV20-1	TRBJ2-1	.	TGCAGTGCCCCCAGAGCGGGAAGCAATGAGCAGTTCTTC	CSAPRAGSNEQFF
TRBD1	TRBV4-3	TRBJ1-1	.	TGCGCCAGCAGCCAGTGGGGACAGGGAACTGAAGCTTTCTTT	CASSQWGQGTEAFF
TRBD2	TRBV5-1	TRBJ2-1	.	TGCGCCAGCAGCTCCCGACTAGCGGGGGGCTTGGGGAATGAGCAGTTCTTC	CASSSRLAGGLGNEQFF
.	TRBV27	TRBJ1-2	few	TGTGCCAGCAGTCCCCTGACGGCAGAGTATGGCTACACCTTC	CASSPLTAEYGYTF
.	TRBV20-1	TRBJ2-2	many	TGCAGTGCTAGAGGACTACAGAACACCGGGGAGCTGTTTTTT	CSARGLQNTGELFF
TRBD1	TRBV2	TRBJ1-1	.	TGTGCCAGCAGTGCGGACAGGTCGGGCACTGAAGCTTTCTTT	CASSADRSGTEAFF
TRBD1	TRBV4-1	TRBJ1-6	few	TGCGCCAGCAGCCCAACAGGGGGCCTCTATAATTCACCCCTCCACTTT	CASSPTGGLYNSPLHF
.	TRBV11-2	TRBJ2-3	few	TGTGCCAGCAGCTTAGATCGAGAAGGCCCCACGCAGTATTTT	CASSLDREGPTQYF
.	TRBV7-8	TRBJ1-2	.	TGTGCCAGCAGCTCAGTCGGACAGCTGCTTAACTATGGCTACACCTTC	CASSSVGQLLNYGYTF
TRBD2	TRBV27	TRBJ2-3	.	TGTGCCAGCAGTTTACAGGCGGGGGGCACAGATACGCAGTATTTT	CASSLQAGGTDTQYF
.	TRBV28	TRBJ1-3	.	TGTGCCAGCAGTTTAGCCCAAGGAAACACCATATATTTT	CASSLAQGNTIYF
.	TRBV18	TRBJ2-3	few	TGTGCCAGCTCACCACTGAGAGAATCAGATACGCAGTATTTT	CASSPLRESDTQYF
TRBD1	TRBV9	TRBJ2-7	.	TGTGCCAGCAGCGCCGGACAGGGTCTCAACGAGCAGTACTTC	CASSAGQGLNEQYF
.	TRBV3-1	TRBJ1-4	.	TGTGCCAGCCCACGGGGGGATGTTAATGAAAAACTGTTTTTT	CASPRGDVNEKLFF
.	TRBV28	TRBJ1-2	.	TGTGCCAGCAGTTCTCGGCTGGAGGACCGGGGCTATGGCTACACCTTC	CASSSRLEDRGYGYTF
.	TRBV10-3	TRBJ2-2	few	TGTGCCATCGGGGCCCGGGACAACACCGGGGAGCTGTTTTTT	CAIGARDNTGELFF
.	TRBV10-3	TRBJ2-7	.	TGTGCCATCAGTGAGTTCAGATCTTTGGCGTACTTC	CAISEFRSLAYF
.	TRBV12-5	TRBJ1-4	.	TGTGCTAGCGGCGGGGGGGGGAATGAAAAACTGTTTTTT	CASGGGGNEKLFF
.	TRBV20-1	TRBJ2-1	many	TGCAGTGCCATAGACGGCTACAATGAGCAGTTCTTC	CSAIDGYNEQFF
TRBD2	TRBV9	TRBJ2-2	.	TGTGCCAGCAGCGATCACAGCCGGGGGGCCGGGGAGCTGTTTTTT	CASSDHSRGAGELFF
.	TRBV20-1	TRBJ1-5	few	TGCAGTGCTACTAACAGGGCGAATCAGCCCCAGCATTTT	CSATNRANQPQHF
.	TRBV29-1	TRBJ2-1	.	TGCAGCGTTGGACTAGGTCGCAATGAGCAGTTCTTC	CSVGLGRNEQFF
.	TRBV2	TRBJ1-4	.	TGTGCCAGCAGCCAAGAGGGACGGGGAGATGAAAAACTGTTTTTT	CASSQEGRGDEKLFF
.	TRBV29-1	TRBJ2-1	many	TGCAGCGTTGAGTTGGTGGCAGACTACAATGAGCAGTTCTTC	CSVELVADYNEQFF
.	TRBV5-1	TRBJ2-1	.	TGCGCTAGCGGCCCCGGGTCGGGTAATGAGCAGTTCTTC	CASGPGSGNEQFF
.	TRBV3-1	TRBJ1-2	few	TGTGCCAGCAGCCAAGATCTGGCGGCAGTAGGTAACTATGGCTACACCTTC	CASSQDLAAVGNYGYTF